These T cell receptor beta chains were read from a single sample in a study of shared T cell receptors in the human thymus. Sequenced by immunoSEQ multiplex PCR; TCRdb stores in-frame clones only, minus some. The sample holds more than 300,000 clones, 95% seen once. The sample comprised thymocytes. The receptors derive from a human donor. Each CDR3 is given with its conserved first and last residue. A D gene is named only where the DNA matches it firmly. Rows may omit the clone size; those that give it use once, few, many or a size class.

J: TRBJ2-4; D: -; V: TRBV7-2; size: -; DNA: TGTGCCAGCAGCCTACCAGCGGTCCTAGCCAAAAACATTCAGTACTTC; CDR3: CASSLPAVLAKNIQYF
J: TRBJ2-3; D: TRBD2; V: TRBV6-5; size: -; DNA: TGTGCCAGCAGTTACGATAGCGGGAGGTCTGGAGATACGCAGTATTTT; CDR3: CASSYDSGRSGDTQYF
J: TRBJ2-7; D: -; V: TRBV5-4; size: -; DNA: TGTGCCAGCAGTTATGTTCCGGGACTTTCCTACGAGCAGTACTTC; CDR3: CASSYVPGLSYEQYF
J: TRBJ1-2; D: -; V: TRBV30; size: -; DNA: TGTGCCTGGAGGGGTGGTGGGACCACCCCCCATGGCTACACCTTC; CDR3: CAWRGGGTTPHGYTF
J: TRBJ1-4; D: -; V: TRBV27; size: -; DNA: TGTGCCAGCAGTTCCCGCCCCGGGGGGACTAATGAAAAACTGTTTTTT; CDR3: CASSSRPGGTNEKLFF
J: TRBJ1-2; D: TRBD1; V: TRBV27; size: -; DNA: TGTGCCAGCGGGGACAGGGGGCAATATGGCTACACCTTC; CDR3: CASGDRGQYGYTF
J: TRBJ2-2; D: TRBD2; V: TRBV4-3; size: -; DNA: TGCGCCAGCAGCCAAGATCGGACTAGCGGAGGACCCGGGGAGCTGTTTTTT; CDR3: CASSQDRTSGGPGELFF
J: TRBJ2-7; D: TRBD2; V: TRBV4-2; size: once; DNA: TGTGCCAGCAGCCAAGGTAGCGGGAGGGCCAGCACCTACGAGCAGTACTTC; CDR3: CASSQGSGRASTYEQYF
J: TRBJ2-2; D: TRBD2; V: TRBV19; size: -; DNA: TGTGCCAGCAGAGAACTAGCGGGAGGGCCGAGGGAGCTGTTTTTT; CDR3: CASRELAGGPRELFF
J: TRBJ2-4; D: -; V: TRBV11-2; size: -; DNA: TGTGCCAGCAGCTTAGAGGAGACGAAAAACATTCAGTACTTC; CDR3: CASSLEETKNIQYF
J: TRBJ2-2; D: -; V: TRBV18; size: -; DNA: TGTGCCAGCTCACCACCGAGGACTAACACCGGGGAGCTGTTTTTT; CDR3: CASSPPRTNTGELFF
J: TRBJ2-4; D: -; V: TRBV5-4; size: -; DNA: TGTGCCAGCAGCCACTCCCGGGGTCGCAAAAACATTCAGTACTTC; CDR3: CASSHSRGRKNIQYF
J: TRBJ2-1; D: TRBD2; V: TRBV28; size: -; DNA: TGTGCCAGCAGTTTAATCAGCGGGAGTGGGAGTGAGCAGTTCTTC; CDR3: CASSLISGSGSEQFF
J: TRBJ2-2; D: TRBD1; V: TRBV2; size: -; DNA: TGTGCCAGCATAAGGGGGCATACCGGGGAGCTGTTTTTT; CDR3: CASIRGHTGELFF
J: TRBJ1-1; D: TRBD1; V: TRBV14; size: -; DNA: TGTGCCAGCAGCCAAGAAAGACAGGGTAACACTGAAGCTTTCTTT; CDR3: CASSQERQGNTEAFF
J: TRBJ1-3; D: -; V: TRBV28; size: -; DNA: TGTGCCAGCAGTTTAATTTTCGGCACAGGGAACATAGGAAACACCATATATTTT; CDR3: CASSLIFGTGNIGNTIYF
J: TRBJ2-4; D: TRBD2; V: TRBV28; size: -; DNA: TGTGCCAGCAGTCCCTCCGGGGAGCGGGAGGTCGGGAACATTCAGTACTTC; CDR3: CASSPSGEREVGNIQYF
J: TRBJ2-2; D: -; V: TRBV4-3; size: -; DNA: TGCGCCAGCAGCCGAGTTAGGCAGGAGCTGTTTTTT; CDR3: CASSRVRQELFF
J: TRBJ1-5; D: -; V: TRBV28; size: -; DNA: TGTGCCAGCAGTTTCGGAGGGCGCGGGCCCCAGCATTTT; CDR3: CASSFGGRGPQHF
J: TRBJ2-7; D: TRBD2; V: TRBV5-4; size: -; DNA: TGTGCCAGCAGCTTCTCTTTAGCGGGAGGGCCCTACGAGCAGTACTTC; CDR3: CASSFSLAGGPYEQYF
J: TRBJ1-2; D: TRBD1; V: TRBV15; size: -; DNA: TGTGCCACCAGCAGAGGATTACCGGGACAGGGAACTAACTATGGCTACACCTTC; CDR3: CATSRGLPGQGTNYGYTF
J: TRBJ1-1; D: TRBD1; V: TRBV30; size: -; DNA: TGTGCCTGGAGTACGAGACAGGGGTGTTGGACTGAAGCTTTCTTT; CDR3: CAWSTRQGCWTEAFF
J: TRBJ2-1; D: -; V: TRBV29-1; size: -; DNA: TGCAGCGCCCTGAGGTGGGGTACAGACAATGAGCAGTTCTTC; CDR3: CSALRWGTDNEQFF
J: TRBJ1-5; D: -; V: TRBV30; size: -; DNA: TGTGCCTGGACGAACAGGGTTAGCAATCAGCCCCAGCATTTT; CDR3: CAWTNRVSNQPQHF
J: TRBJ2-7; D: TRBD2; V: TRBV25-1; size: -; DNA: TGTGCCAGCAGTGAATTGTTACGACTAGCGGGAGGGGGCTACGAGCAGTACTTC; CDR3: CASSELLRLAGGGYEQYF
J: TRBJ1-3; D: TRBD1; V: TRBV5-6; size: -; DNA: TGTGCCAGCAGCAGGAGGGGGCCACCTCCCTCTGGAAACACCATATATTTT; CDR3: CASSRRGPPPSGNTIYF
J: TRBJ2-7; D: TRBD1; V: TRBV4-1; size: -; DNA: TGCGCCAGCAGCCATCTGGGGACAGGGCGCTACGAGCAGTACTTC; CDR3: CASSHLGTGRYEQYF
J: TRBJ2-1; D: TRBD2; V: TRBV5-6; size: -; DNA: TGTGCCAGCAGCTTGGGAACTAGCGGGTCCCCGACGAAGTTCTTC; CDR3: CASSLGTSGSPTKFF
J: TRBJ2-1; D: -; V: TRBV4-3; size: -; DNA: TGCGCCAGCAGTCACCGGGACAATCACAATGAGCAGTTCTTC; CDR3: CASSHRDNHNEQFF
J: TRBJ2-1; D: TRBD2; V: TRBV19; size: -; DNA: TGTGCCAGTAGTATATCGGGGGGGAGGGTCTACAATGAGCAGTTCTTC; CDR3: CASSISGGRVYNEQFF
J: TRBJ2-5; D: -; V: TRBV5-8; size: -; DNA: TGTGCCAGCAGCTTGGCCCTGCGCAGAGAGACCCAGTACTTC; CDR3: CASSLALRRETQYF
J: TRBJ2-2; D: -; V: TRBV19; size: once; DNA: TGTGCCAGTAGTATAGGGGACTCCGGGACAACGAACACCGGGGAGCTGTTTTTT; CDR3: CASSIGDSGTTNTGELFF
J: TRBJ2-2; D: -; V: TRBV2; size: -; DNA: TGTGCCAGCAGTGAAGCGTTTTCAGGGGAAGGAGCATCGAACACCGGGGAGCTGTTTTTT; CDR3: CASSEAFSGEGASNTGELFF
J: TRBJ2-1; D: TRBD2; V: TRBV5-1; size: -; DNA: TGCGCCAGCGGTCCGACTAGCGGGCTACTCTACAATGAGCAGTTCTTC; CDR3: CASGPTSGLLYNEQFF
J: TRBJ2-4; D: -; V: TRBV28; size: -; DNA: TGTGCCAGCTCTGGGGGGAACATTCAGTACTTC; CDR3: CASSGGNIQYF
J: TRBJ2-3; D: TRBD2; V: TRBV4-3; size: -; DNA: TGCGCCAGCAGCCCGGGACTAGCGGGACACACAGATACGCAGTATTTT; CDR3: CASSPGLAGHTDTQYF
J: TRBJ2-7; D: TRBD2; V: TRBV27; size: -; DNA: TGTGCCAGCAGTCTTTGCCGGGGGGGGCCCGGTTACGAGCAGTACTTC; CDR3: CASSLCRGGPGYEQYF
J: TRBJ1-4; D: TRBD1; V: TRBV9; size: -; DNA: TGTGCCAGCAGCGTAGGGACAGGGGGCGCAACTAATGAAAAACTGTTTTTT; CDR3: CASSVGTGGATNEKLFF
J: TRBJ1-1; D: TRBD1; V: TRBV18; size: -; DNA: TGTGCCAGCTCACCTGGGGACAGCAGAAACACTGAAGCTTTCTTT; CDR3: CASSPGDSRNTEAFF
J: TRBJ2-7; D: TRBD2; V: TRBV7-6; size: -; DNA: TGTGCCAGCAGCTTAGGTCCGACTAGCGGGAGGGCCGTCTACGAGCAGTACTTC; CDR3: CASSLGPTSGRAVYEQYF
J: TRBJ2-7; D: TRBD1; V: TRBV5-1; size: -; DNA: TGCGCCAGCAATTCCGGGACAGGGGGCTACGAGCAGTACTTC; CDR3: CASNSGTGGYEQYF
J: TRBJ2-7; D: TRBD2; V: TRBV9; size: -; DNA: TGTGCCAGCAGCGTAGCTACTGGGGGACTAGCGGACGAGCAGTACTTC; CDR3: CASSVATGGLADEQYF
J: TRBJ2-7; D: TRBD1; V: TRBV28; size: -; DNA: TGTGCCAGCAGTTCCACCCCAGGACAGGGGGCGGGAGAGCAGTACTTC; CDR3: CASSSTPGQGAGEQYF
J: TRBJ2-1; D: TRBD2; V: TRBV6-4; size: -; DNA: TGTGCCAGCAGTGTAAGGCTAGCGGGAGGGAATGAGCAGTTCTTC; CDR3: CASSVRLAGGNEQFF
J: TRBJ2-7; D: -; V: TRBV28; size: -; DNA: TGTGCCAGCAGTTTCCGGCTCGTAATCTACGAGCAGTACTTC; CDR3: CASSFRLVIYEQYF
J: TRBJ2-2; D: TRBD1; V: TRBV10-1; size: -; DNA: TGCGCCAGCAGTGGCCCCGGGACAGGGTTCACCGGGGAGCTGTTTTTT; CDR3: CASSGPGTGFTGELFF
J: TRBJ2-1; D: TRBD2; V: TRBV7-2; size: -; DNA: TGTGCCAGCAGCCTACGACTAGCGGGAGTTGCCTACAATGAGCAGTTCTTC; CDR3: CASSLRLAGVAYNEQFF
J: TRBJ1-5; D: TRBD1; V: TRBV30; size: once; DNA: TGTGCCTGGAGGGCAATGGGACAGGGGGCTTCTCAGCCCCAGCATTTT; CDR3: CAWRAMGQGASQPQHF
J: TRBJ2-1; D: TRBD2; V: TRBV4-1; size: -; DNA: TGCGCCAGCAGCAAGGGACTAGCGGGCTGCTCCTACAATGAGCAGTTCTTC; CDR3: CASSKGLAGCSYNEQFF
J: TRBJ2-5; D: -; V: TRBV25-1; size: -; DNA: TGTGCCAGCAGTGAATTTAGTCCGGGACGACTTGAGGAGACCCAGTACTTC; CDR3: CASSEFSPGRLEETQYF